These 9 T cell receptor beta chains came from one sample sequenced in a study of blood T cell repertoires in COVID-19. Sequenced by immunoSEQ multiplex PCR; TCRdb stores in-frame clones only, minus some. This sample has around 140,000 clones; around 87% occur once, and the top ten carry about 37%. Material for sequencing was peripheral blood. All receptors come from a man between 45 and 60 years old who had recovered from COVID-19.

This chain's CDR3 is CASSPLPRNYNSPLHF. The DNA of the CDR3 is TGTGCCAGCTCACCCCTGCCGCGGAATTATAATTCACCCCTCCACTTT. This chain links TRBV18 with TRBJ1-6; D unclear. V dropped 3 bases and J dropped 4 bases, with 13 bases sitting between them. The CDR3 is 16 residues long. In germline, CDR1 is KGHSH, CDR2 LQKENI. Full variable domain (remainder filled in from reference TRBV18 and TRBJ1-6): NAGVMQNPRHLVRRRGQEARLRCSPMKGHSHVYWYRQLPEEGLKFMVYLQKENIIDESGMPKERFSAEFPKEGPSILRIQQVVRGDSAAYFCASSPLPRNYNSPLHFGNGTRLTVT.

Only one count was recorded for this clone. The rearrangement uses TRBV4-1 and TRBJ2-7, with D possibly TRBD1 on 5 matching bases. CDR1 is MGHRA, CDR2 YSYEKL, per germline. CDR3 length: 14 residues. The V gene lost 4 bases and the J gene lost 0 bases, with 10 bases spanning the gap. The CDR3 DNA follows: TGCGCCAGCAGCCGCCAGGGTACCTCCTACGAGCAGTACTTC. This encodes CASSRQGTSYEQYF.

The J gene is TRBJ2-3, the V gene TRBV11-3, with a tentative D call TRBD2 (7 bases). With 6 bases removed from V and 3 bases from J, the gap between germline ends came to 16 bases. CDR3 length: 15 residues. CDR1 is SGHNT, CDR2 YENEEA, per germline. The CDR3, as DNA: TGTGCCAGCAGTGCGGAGGGGGGGTATACAGATACGCAGTATTTT. It codes for CASSAEGGYTDTQYF. Looking up the rest from reference TRBV11-3 and TRBJ2-3 gives the full variable domain: EAGVVQSPRYKIIEKKQPVAFWCNPISGHNTLYWYLQNLGQGPELLIRYENEEAVDDSQLPKDRFSAERLKGVDSTLKIQPAELGDSAVYLCASSAEGGYTDTQYFGPGTRLTVL.

The V and J genes are TRBV3-1 (or the pseudogene TRBV3-2) and TRBJ2-1; perhaps TRBD1 as D (6 bases). Trimming took off 0 bases at V and 5 bases at J, with 17 bases between the two ends. Germline V gene data show CDR1 as LGHDT and CDR2 as YNNKEL (reference sequence). CDR3 length equals 17 residues. CDR3 region: CASSQETGARGHNEQFF. CDR3 nucleotide sequence: TGTGCCAGCAGCCAAGAAACTGGGGCCAGGGGCCACAATGAGCAGTTCTTC.

The gene calls are TRBV10-3 and TRBJ1-6; D possibly corresponds to TRBD1 (6 bases). The CDR3 is 17 residues long. V gave up 1 base and J gave up 4 bases, with 14 bases separating them. CDR1 and CDR2 from the germline V gene are ENHRY and SYGVKD. CDR3 sequence (DNA): TGTGCCATCAGTGAGTTTACAGGGCAAGATTATAATTCACCCCTCCACTTT. It specifies CAISEFTGQDYNSPLHF.

This clone was found a few times. V is TRBV7-2 and J is TRBJ1-1, with 7 bases that match TRBD1. The J segment lost 5 bases and the V segment lost 4 bases, leaving 7 bases of the junction unmatched. CDR1 and CDR2 from the germline V gene are SGHTA and FQGNSA. The CDR3 totals 14 residues. DNA of the CDR3: TGTGCCAGCAGCTCCCGACAGGGTATAACTGAAGCTTTCTTT. It encodes CASSSRQGITEAFF.

The chain carries TRBV4-1 and TRBJ2-7; the D is unclear. CDR3 length: 15 amino acids. V lost 0 bases and J lost 2, with 11 bases in between. Germline loops: CDR1 MGHRA, CDR2 YSYEKL. The CDR3 loop reads CASSQEPTITYEQYF. The CDR3 DNA follows: TGCGCCAGCAGCCAAGAGCCGACAATCACCTACGAGCAGTACTTC.

The V gene is TRBV19, the J gene TRBJ2-2; 8 bases align to TRBD1. The CDR3 length is 14 residues. Germline CDR1 reads LNHDA; CDR2 reads SQIVND (reference sequence). V was clipped by 9 bases and J by 4 bases; unmatched bases: 7. The CDR3 region is CASRGDRRTGELFF. Written as DNA, the CDR3 is TGTGCCAGCCGAGGGGACAGGCGCACCGGGGAGCTGTTTTTT.

The rearrangement uses TRBV4-2 and TRBJ1-5, with a weak D call TRBD1 (5 bases). The V and J ends lost 4 bases and 5 bases respectively, with 15 bases between them. Germline CDR1 is LGHNA and CDR2 is YNFKEQ. This CDR3 is 15 amino acids long. CDR3 sequence: CASSPRPGPDQPQHF. The DNA of the CDR3 is TGTGCCAGCAGCCCTCGCCCAGGGCCGGATCAGCCCCAGCATTTT.